This T cell receptor (beta chain) was documented in a study of PD-1 blockade in classical Hodgkin lymphoma. The CDR3 is made up of 16 amino acids. V dropped 5 bases and J dropped 0; count of bases not matched to a gene: 6. The germline gives CDR1 SNHLY, CDR2 FYNNEI. Stated time point: newly diagnosed, previously untreated cHL patient sample. Profiled with immunoSEQ multiplex PCR; TCRdb holds only in-frame clones, not every one. Of tens of thousands of clones in the sample, roughly 93% are singletons; the top ten hold around 5%. This chain uses TRBV2 with TRBJ2-1; 8 bases align to TRBD2. Sequences were obtained from peripheral blood mononuclear cells (PBMCs). The source of this sequence is a human donor with classical Hodgkin lymphoma. The CDR3 loop is CASSLLADYSYNEQFF. The CDR3 bases are TGTGCCAGCAGTTTACTAGCGGATTACTCCTACAATGAGCAGTTCTTC.